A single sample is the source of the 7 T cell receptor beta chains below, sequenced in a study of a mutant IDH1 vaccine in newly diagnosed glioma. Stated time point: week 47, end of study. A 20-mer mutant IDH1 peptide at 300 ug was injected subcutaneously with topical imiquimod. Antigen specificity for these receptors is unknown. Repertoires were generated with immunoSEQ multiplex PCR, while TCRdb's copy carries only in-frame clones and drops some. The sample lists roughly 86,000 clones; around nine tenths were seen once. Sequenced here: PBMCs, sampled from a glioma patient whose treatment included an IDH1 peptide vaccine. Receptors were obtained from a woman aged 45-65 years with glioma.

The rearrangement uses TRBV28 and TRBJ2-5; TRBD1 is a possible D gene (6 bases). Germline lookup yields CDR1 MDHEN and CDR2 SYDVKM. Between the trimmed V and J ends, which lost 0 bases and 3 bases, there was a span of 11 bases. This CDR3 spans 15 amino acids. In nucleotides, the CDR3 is TGTGCCAGCAGTTTATGGGTGGCAGGGGAAGAGACCCAGTACTTC. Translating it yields CASSLWVAGEETQYF.

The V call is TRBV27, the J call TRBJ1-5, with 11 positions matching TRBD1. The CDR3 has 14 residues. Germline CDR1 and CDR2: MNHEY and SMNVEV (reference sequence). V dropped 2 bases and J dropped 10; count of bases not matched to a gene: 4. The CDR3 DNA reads TGTGCCAGCAGTTTAGGGACAGGGGGGAGCCCCCAGCATTTT. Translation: CASSLGTGGSPQHF.

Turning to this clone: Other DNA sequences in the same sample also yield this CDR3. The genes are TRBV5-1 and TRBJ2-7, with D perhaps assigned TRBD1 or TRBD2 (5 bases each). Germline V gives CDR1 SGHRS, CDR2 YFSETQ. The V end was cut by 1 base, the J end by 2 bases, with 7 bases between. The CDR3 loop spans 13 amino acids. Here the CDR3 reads CASSLQGAYEQYF. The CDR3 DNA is TGCGCCAGCAGCTTGCAGGGAGCCTACGAGCAGTACTTC.

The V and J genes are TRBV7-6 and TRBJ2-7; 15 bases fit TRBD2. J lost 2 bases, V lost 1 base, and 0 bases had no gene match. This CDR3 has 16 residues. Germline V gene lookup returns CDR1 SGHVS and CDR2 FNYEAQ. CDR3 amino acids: CASSLGTSGRAYEQYF. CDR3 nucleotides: TGTGCCAGCAGCTTAGGGACTAGCGGGAGGGCCTACGAGCAGTACTTC. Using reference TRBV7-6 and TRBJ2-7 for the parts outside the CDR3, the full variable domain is GAGVSQSPRYKVTKRGQDVALRCDPISGHVSLYWYRQALGQGPEFLTYFNYEAQQDKSGLPNDRFSAERPEGSISTLTIQRTEQRDSAMYRCASSLGTSGRAYEQYFGPGTRLTVT.

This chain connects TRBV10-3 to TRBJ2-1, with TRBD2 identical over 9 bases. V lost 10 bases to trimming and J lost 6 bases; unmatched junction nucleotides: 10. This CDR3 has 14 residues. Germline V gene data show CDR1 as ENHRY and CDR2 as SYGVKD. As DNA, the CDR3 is TGTGCCAGCGCTGTTAGCGGGAGCCTCAATGAGCAGTTCTTC. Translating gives CASAVSGSLNEQFF.

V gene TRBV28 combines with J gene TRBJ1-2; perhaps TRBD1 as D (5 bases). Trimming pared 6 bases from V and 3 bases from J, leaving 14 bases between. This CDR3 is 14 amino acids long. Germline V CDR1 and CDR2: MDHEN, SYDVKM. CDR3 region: CASSSTGRDYGYTF. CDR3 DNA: TGTGCCAGCAGCTCTACAGGCAGGGACTATGGCTACACCTTC.

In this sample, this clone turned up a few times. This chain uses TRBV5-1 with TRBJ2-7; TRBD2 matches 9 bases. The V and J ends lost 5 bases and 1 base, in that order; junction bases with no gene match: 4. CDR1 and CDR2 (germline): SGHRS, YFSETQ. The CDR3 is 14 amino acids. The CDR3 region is CASREAGGSYEQYF. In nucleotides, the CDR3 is TGCGCCAGCAGGGAAGCGGGGGGTTCCTACGAGCAGTACTTC.